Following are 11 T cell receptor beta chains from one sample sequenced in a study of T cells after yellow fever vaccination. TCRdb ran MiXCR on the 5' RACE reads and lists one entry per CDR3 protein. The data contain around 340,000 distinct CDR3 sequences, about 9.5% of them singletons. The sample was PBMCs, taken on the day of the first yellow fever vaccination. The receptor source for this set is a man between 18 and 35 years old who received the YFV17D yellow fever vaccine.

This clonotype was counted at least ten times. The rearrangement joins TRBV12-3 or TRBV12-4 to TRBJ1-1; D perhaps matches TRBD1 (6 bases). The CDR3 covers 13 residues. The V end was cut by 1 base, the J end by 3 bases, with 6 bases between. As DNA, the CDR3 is TGTGCCAGCAGTTTAGACAGGGACACTGAAGCTTTCTTT. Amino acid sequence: CASSLDRDTEAFF.

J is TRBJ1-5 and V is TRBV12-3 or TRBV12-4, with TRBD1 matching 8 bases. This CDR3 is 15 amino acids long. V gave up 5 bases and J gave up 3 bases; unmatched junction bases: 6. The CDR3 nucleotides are TGTGCCAGCAGTAAACAGGGGGTCAACAATCAGCCCCAGCATTTT. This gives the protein CASSKQGVNNQPQHF.

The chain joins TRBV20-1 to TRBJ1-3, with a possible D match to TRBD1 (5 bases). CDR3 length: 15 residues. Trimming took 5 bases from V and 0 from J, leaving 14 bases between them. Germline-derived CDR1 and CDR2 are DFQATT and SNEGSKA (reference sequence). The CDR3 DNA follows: TGCAGTGCTTTTGAAACAGGTGACTCTGGAAACACCATATATTTT. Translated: CSAFETGDSGNTIYF.

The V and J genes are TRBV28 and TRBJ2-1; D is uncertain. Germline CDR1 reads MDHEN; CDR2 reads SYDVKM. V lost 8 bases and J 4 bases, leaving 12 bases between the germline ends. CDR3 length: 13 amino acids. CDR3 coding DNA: TGTGCCAGCCGGTGGACCGGGTACAATGAGCAGTTCTTC. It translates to CASRWTGYNEQFF.

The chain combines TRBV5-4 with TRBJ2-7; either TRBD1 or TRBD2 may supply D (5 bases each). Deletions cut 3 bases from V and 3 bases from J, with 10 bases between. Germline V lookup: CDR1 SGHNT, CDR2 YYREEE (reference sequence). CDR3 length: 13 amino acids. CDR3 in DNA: TGTGCCAGCAGCTGGGGGAATCTCTACGAGCAGTACTTC. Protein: CASSWGNLYEQYF.

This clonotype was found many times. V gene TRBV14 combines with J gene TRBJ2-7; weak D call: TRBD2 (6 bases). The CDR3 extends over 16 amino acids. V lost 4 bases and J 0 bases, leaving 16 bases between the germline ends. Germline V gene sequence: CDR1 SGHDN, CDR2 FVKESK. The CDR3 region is CASSPLGGSNSYEQYV. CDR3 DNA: TGTGCCAGCAGCCCCCTGGGGGGATCCAACTCCTACGAGCAGTACGTC.

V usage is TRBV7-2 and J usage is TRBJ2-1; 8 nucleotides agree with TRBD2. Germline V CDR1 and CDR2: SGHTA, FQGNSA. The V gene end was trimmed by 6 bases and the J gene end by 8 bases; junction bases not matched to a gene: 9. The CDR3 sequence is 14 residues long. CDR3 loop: CASSSPWRGDEQFF. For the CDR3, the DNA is TGTGCCAGCAGTTCCCCGTGGCGGGGGGATGAGCAGTTCTTC.

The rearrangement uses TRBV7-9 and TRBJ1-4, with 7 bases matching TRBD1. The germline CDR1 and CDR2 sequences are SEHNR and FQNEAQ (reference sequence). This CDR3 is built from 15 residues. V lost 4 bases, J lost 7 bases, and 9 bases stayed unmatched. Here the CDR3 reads CASSSLTGRSEKLFF. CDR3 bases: TGTGCCAGCAGCTCGTTGACAGGGCGAAGTGAAAAACTGTTTTTT. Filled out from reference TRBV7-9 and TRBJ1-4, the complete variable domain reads DTGVSQNPRHKITKRGQNVTFRCDPISEHNRLYWYRQTLGQGPEFLTYFQNEAQLEKSRLLSDRFSAERPKGSFSTLEIQRTEQGDSAMYLCASSSLTGRSEKLFFGSGTQLSVL.

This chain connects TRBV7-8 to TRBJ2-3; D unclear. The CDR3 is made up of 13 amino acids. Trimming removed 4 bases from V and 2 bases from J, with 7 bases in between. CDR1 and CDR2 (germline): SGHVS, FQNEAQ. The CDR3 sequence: CASSSTFTDTQYF. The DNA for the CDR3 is TGTGCCAGCAGCTCAACCTTCACAGATACGCAGTATTTT.

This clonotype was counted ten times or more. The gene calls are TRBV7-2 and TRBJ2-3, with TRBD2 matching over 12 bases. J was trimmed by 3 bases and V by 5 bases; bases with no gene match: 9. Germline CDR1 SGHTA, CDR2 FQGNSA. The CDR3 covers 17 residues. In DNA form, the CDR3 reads TGTGCCAGCAGCCCTAGCGGGGGGGCCGTCAGGACAGATACGCAGTATTTT. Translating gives CASSPSGGAVRTDTQYF.

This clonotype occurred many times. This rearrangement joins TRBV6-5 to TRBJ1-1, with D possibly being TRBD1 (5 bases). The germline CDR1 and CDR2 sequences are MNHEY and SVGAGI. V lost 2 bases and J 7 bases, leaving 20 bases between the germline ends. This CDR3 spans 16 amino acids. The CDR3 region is CASSYDMTSLGGEAFF. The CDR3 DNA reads TGTGCCAGCAGTTACGACATGACATCCCTGGGGGGTGAAGCTTTCTTT.